The 24 T cell receptor beta chains listed next were all sequenced from one sample in a study of T cell repertoires in cytomegalovirus infection. The antigens of these receptors remain unknown. TCRdb re-called the reads with MiXCR, one entry per CDR3 protein. This sample has 550,000 to 700,000 distinct CDR3 sequences, with over 35% found just once. The sequences come from cultured PBMCs, collected from culture after CMV antigen stimulation. These TCRs come from a human donor in good health (CMV status not recorded). Some clones in this sample may be carry-over from other donors' samples.

This clonotype was recorded at least ten times. The chain carries TRBV7-2 and TRBJ2-5; D possibly uses TRBD1 or TRBD2 (5 bases each). Trimming removed 4 bases at V and 10 bases at J, with 22 bases between. Germline V gene sequence: CDR1 SGHTA, CDR2 FQGNSA. CDR3 length: 15 amino acids. The CDR3 sequence is CASSSSGRTERDQYF. The CDR3 bases are TGTGCCAGCAGCTCATCAGGGCGGACTGAAAGGGACCAGTACTTC.

This clonotype was observed many times. V usage is TRBV7-2 and J usage is TRBJ1-5; D is ambiguous. The CDR3 spans 12 residues. Deletions cut 1 base from V and 5 bases from J, with 3 bases between. The germline V gene encodes CDR1 SGHTA and CDR2 FQGNSA. The CDR3 nucleotides are TGTGCCAGCAGCTTAGAGTATCAGCCCCAGCATTTT. It yields the protein CASSLEYQPQHF.

This clonotype was detected a few times. The chain employs TRBV7-2 and TRBJ2-5; no clear D gene. The ends were cut back, 4 bases at V and 9 bases at J, with 9 bases in the middle. This CDR3 comprises 11 residues. The V gene's germline CDR1 is SGHTA and CDR2 FQGNSA. CDR3: CASSSWAAQYF. The CDR3 DNA is TGTGCCAGCAGCTCATGGGCGGCCCAGTACTTC.

The CDR3: CASSLIDPTNSPLHF. CDR3 coding DNA: TGTGCCAGCAGCTTAATTGACCCGACTAATTCACCCCTCCACTTT. The V and J genes are TRBV7-2 and TRBJ1-6, with unresolved D. V was clipped by 2 bases and J by 6 bases, with 11 bases between them. CDR1 and CDR2 (germline): SGHTA, FQGNSA. CDR3 length equals 15 residues.

The genes are TRBV12-3 or TRBV12-4 and TRBJ1-5; D is ambiguous. V shed 7 bases and J shed 2 bases, with 12 bases lying between them. CDR3 size: 14 residues. CDR3 amino acids: CASTPGGGNQPQHF. The CDR3 DNA sequence: TGTGCCAGCACCCCTGGCGGGGGCAATCAGCCCCAGCATTTT.

CDR3 sequence reads: CASSLAYQVSNNSPLHF. DNA of the CDR3: TGTGCCAGCAGCTTAGCGTATCAGGTTTCAAATAATTCACCCCTCCACTTT. The gene calls are TRBV7-2 and TRBJ1-6, with no clear D. The germline V gene has CDR1 SGHTA and CDR2 FQGNSA. The CDR3 runs to 17 residues. Trimming cost V 0 bases and J 5 bases, with 14 bases left between them.

This chain joins TRBV4-3 and TRBJ1-3, with D perhaps TRBD1 (5 bases). This CDR3 is built from 18 residues. V was pared by 4 bases and J by 0 bases, with 19 bases between. Germline CDR1 LGHNA, CDR2 YSLEER. This chain's CDR3 is CASSPTLVGGSSGNTIYF. CDR3 DNA sequence: TGCGCCAGCAGCCCCACCCTCGTGGGGGGGAGCTCTGGAAACACCATATATTTT.

The J gene is TRBJ2-7, the V gene TRBV27; the D call may be TRBD1 or TRBD2 (5 bases each). The germline V and J ends were trimmed by 2 bases and 3 bases, with 14 bases remaining between them. This CDR3 contains 15 residues. Germline CDR1 is MNHEY and CDR2 is SMNVEV (reference sequence). This CDR3 is CASSLAPGRVYEQYF. DNA of the CDR3: TGTGCCAGCAGTTTAGCCCCGGGACGGGTCTACGAGCAGTACTTC.

This clonotype was observed a few times. The rearrangement joins TRBV6-6 to TRBJ1-5, with D perhaps TRBD1 (5 bases). The CDR3 consists of 13 residues. Germline values: CDR1 MNHNY, CDR2 SVGAGI (reference sequence). V was pared by 8 bases and J by 7 bases, with 15 bases between. CDR3 nucleotide sequence: TGTGCCAGCGAGGCAGGGCGGCTACAGCCCCAGCATTTT. The encoded protein is CASEAGRLQPQHF.

This clonotype was detected only once. The V call is TRBV27, the J call TRBJ2-1, with 7 bases aligning to TRBD1. Germline CDR1 is MNHEY and CDR2 is SMNVEV (reference sequence). V was clipped by 5 bases and J by 2 bases; unmatched bases: 3. The CDR3 length is 14 residues. The CDR3 bases are TGTGCCAGCAGTCACGGGACAGCCTACAATGAGCAGTTCTTC. Translated: CASSHGTAYNEQFF.

This clonotype was observed a handful of times. The V and J genes are TRBV27 and TRBJ2-1, with TRBD2 identical over 7 bases. This CDR3 is 13 amino acids long. With V trimmed by 7 bases and J by 4 bases, 4 bases remained unmatched. Per germline, CDR1 MNHEY and CDR2 SMNVEV (reference sequence). Written as DNA, the CDR3 is TGTGCCAGCACGCGGGGGAATTACAATGAGCAGTTCTTC. Translation gives CASTRGNYNEQFF.

The J gene is TRBJ2-7, the V gene TRBV6-1; no definite D call. CDR3 length: 15 amino acids. V shed 6 bases and J shed 6 bases, with 21 bases lying between them. CDR1 MNHNS and CDR2 SASEGT come from the germline V gene. CDR3 nucleotide sequence: TGTGCCAGCAGGGTTTCCAACACGGCTCCTGCCGAGCAGTACTTC. Translated, it gives CASRVSNTAPAEQYF.

This clonotype was detected a few times. The chain links TRBV7-9 to TRBJ2-5, with 8 bases aligning to TRBD2. The CDR3 runs to 15 residues. J lost 2 bases, V lost 1 base, and 3 bases had no gene match. CDR1 is SEHNR and CDR2 is FQNEAQ in the germline V gene (reference sequence). The CDR3 here is CASSLGSGMQETQYF. The CDR3 DNA sequence: TGTGCCAGCAGCTTAGGTAGCGGGATGCAAGAGACCCAGTACTTC.

The genes are TRBV23-1 and TRBJ2-3; weak D call: TRBD1 (6 bases). TRBV23-1 is an ORF; its function is uncertain. This CDR3 has 16 amino acids. Trimming stripped 4 bases from V and 4 bases from J, with 18 bases between. This chain's CDR3 is CASSLSRDISADTQYF. CDR3 coding DNA: TGCGCCAGCAGTCTCTCCCGGGACATAAGTGCAGATACGCAGTATTTT.

J is TRBJ1-1 and V is TRBV4-1, with no clear D. This CDR3 comprises 13 residues. The V end was cut by 4 bases, the J end by 4 bases, with 10 bases between. CDR1 and CDR2 from the germline V gene are MGHRA and YSYEKL. The chain's CDR3 is CASSLLLGTEAFF. CDR3 DNA: TGCGCCAGCAGCCTCCTCCTCGGCACTGAAGCTTTCTTT.

The chain joins TRBV6-2 or TRBV6-3 to TRBJ2-1; no reliable D call. CDR3 size: 15 residues. The V and J ends lost 11 bases and 4 bases respectively, with 21 bases between them. Germline assignment: CDR1 MNHEY and CDR2 SVGEGT. CDR3 sequence: CAATVGPVTYNEQFF. For the CDR3, the DNA is TGTGCCGCCACAGTTGGTCCCGTCACTTACAATGAGCAGTTCTTC.

This clonotype was seen more than once but under ten times. This chain joins TRBV2 and TRBJ2-1; the match to TRBD2 covers 11 bases. This CDR3 region has 15 residues. With V trimmed by 4 bases and J by 6 bases, 5 bases remained unmatched. CDR1 and CDR2 from the germline V gene are SNHLY and FYNNEI. The CDR3 here is CASSVAGGPSNEQFF. The CDR3 coding sequence is TGTGCCAGCAGTGTAGCGGGGGGGCCGAGCAATGAGCAGTTCTTC.

This clonotype was detected many times. The chain couples TRBV12-3 or TRBV12-4 to TRBJ1-1, with D possibly being TRBD1 (6 bases). The CDR3 spans 15 residues. Between the trimmed V and J ends, which lost 1 base and 4 bases, there was a span of 13 bases. In DNA form, the CDR3 reads TGTGCCAGCAGTTTAGAAACAGGGTACCGCACTGAAGCTTTCTTT. It specifies CASSLETGYRTEAFF.

There are a few counts of this clonotype. The chain combines TRBV7-8 with TRBJ1-2, with no clear D. CDR1 SGHVS and CDR2 FQNEAQ come from the germline V gene. The germline V and J ends were trimmed by 1 base and 5 bases, with 17 bases remaining between them. The CDR3 runs to 16 residues. CDR3 region: CASSLGRRTGKYGYTF. CDR3 coding DNA: TGTGCCAGCAGCTTAGGGCGCCGGACCGGAAAATATGGCTACACCTTC.

This clonotype was seen a few times. This chain links TRBV12-3 or TRBV12-4 with TRBJ1-5, with D possibly being TRBD1 (6 bases). The V end was cut by 5 bases, the J end by 6 bases, with 20 bases between. The CDR3 runs to 16 residues. Here the CDR3 reads CASSPLGGGGSQPQHF. CDR3 DNA sequence: TGTGCCAGCAGTCCTCTCGGGGGAGGGGGAAGTCAGCCCCAGCATTTT.

The chain combines TRBV6-6 with TRBJ1-2, with a tentative D call TRBD1 (6 bases). The CDR3 is made up of 13 amino acids. Trimming removed 0 bases at V and 9 bases at J, with 11 bases between. Germline CDR1 MNHNY, CDR2 SVGAGI (reference sequence). The CDR3 DNA follows: TGTGCCAGCAGTTACTCGGAGGACAGCAGCTACACCTTC. Amino acids: CASSYSEDSSYTF.

This clonotype came up a few times. The V and J genes are TRBV7-8 and TRBJ2-7; 9 bases are a match to TRBD1. This CDR3 spans 14 amino acids. J was trimmed by 5 bases and V by 5 bases; bases with no gene match: 7. CDR1 is SGHVS and CDR2 is FQNEAQ in the germline V gene. CDR3 nucleotide sequence: TGTGCCAGCAGCCGCCGGACAGGGGAGCACGAGCAGTACTTC. Its translation is CASSRRTGEHEQYF. Full variable domain (rest looked up from reference TRBV7-8 and TRBJ2-7): GAGVSQSPRYKVAKRGQDVALRCDPISGHVSLFWYQQALGQGPEFLTYFQNEAQLDKSGLPSDRFFAERPEGSVSTLKIQRTQQEDSAVYLCASSRRTGEHEQYFGPGTRLTVT.

CDR3 residues: CASSLGRNNEKLFF. CDR3 bases: TGTGCCAGCAGCTTAGGACGGAATAATGAAAAACTGTTTTTT. The J gene is TRBJ1-4, the V gene TRBV7-6; D remains unclear. The CDR3 is 14 amino acids. Between the trimmed V and J ends, which lost 1 base and 4 bases, there was a span of 7 bases. CDR1 and CDR2 (germline): SGHVS, FNYEAQ.

This clonotype was observed once. This rearrangement joins TRBV6-2 or TRBV6-3 to TRBJ2-2; D is perhaps TRBD1 (6 bases). Germline CDR1 and CDR2: MNHEY and SVGEGT. This CDR3 spans 14 amino acids. V was pared by 0 bases and J by 4 bases, with 6 bases between. The CDR3 region is CASSYSGATGELFF. CDR3 nucleotide sequence: TGTGCCAGCAGTTACTCGGGGGCCACCGGGGAGCTGTTTTTT.